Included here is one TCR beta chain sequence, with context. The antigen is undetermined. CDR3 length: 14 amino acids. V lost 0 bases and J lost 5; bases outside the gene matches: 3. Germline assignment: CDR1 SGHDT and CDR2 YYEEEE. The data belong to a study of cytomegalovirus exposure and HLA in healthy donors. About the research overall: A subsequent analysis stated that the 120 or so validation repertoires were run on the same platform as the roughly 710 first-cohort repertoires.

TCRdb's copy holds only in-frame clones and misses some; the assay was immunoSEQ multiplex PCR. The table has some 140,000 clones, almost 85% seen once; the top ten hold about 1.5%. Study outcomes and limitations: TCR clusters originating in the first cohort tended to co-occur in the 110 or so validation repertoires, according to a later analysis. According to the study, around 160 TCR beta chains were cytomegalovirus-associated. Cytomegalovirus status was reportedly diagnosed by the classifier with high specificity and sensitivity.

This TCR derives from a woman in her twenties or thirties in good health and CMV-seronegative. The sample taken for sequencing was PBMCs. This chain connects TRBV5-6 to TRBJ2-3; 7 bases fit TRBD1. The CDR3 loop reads CASSLDQGEDTQYF. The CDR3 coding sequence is TGTGCCAGCAGCTTGGATCAGGGGGAAGATACGCAGTATTTT.